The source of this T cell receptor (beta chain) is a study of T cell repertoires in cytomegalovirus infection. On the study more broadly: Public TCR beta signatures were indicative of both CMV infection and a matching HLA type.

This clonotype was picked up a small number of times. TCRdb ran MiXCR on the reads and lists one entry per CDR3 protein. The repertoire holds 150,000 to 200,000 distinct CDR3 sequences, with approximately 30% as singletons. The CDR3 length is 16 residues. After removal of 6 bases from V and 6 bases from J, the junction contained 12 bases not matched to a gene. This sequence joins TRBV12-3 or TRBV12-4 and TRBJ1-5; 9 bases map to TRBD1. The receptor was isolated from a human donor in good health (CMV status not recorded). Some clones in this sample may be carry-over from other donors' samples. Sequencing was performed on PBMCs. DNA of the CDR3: TGTGCCAGCAGCCAACGACAGGGGGGGGAAGCTCAGCCCCAGCATTTT. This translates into CASSQRQGGEAQPQHF.